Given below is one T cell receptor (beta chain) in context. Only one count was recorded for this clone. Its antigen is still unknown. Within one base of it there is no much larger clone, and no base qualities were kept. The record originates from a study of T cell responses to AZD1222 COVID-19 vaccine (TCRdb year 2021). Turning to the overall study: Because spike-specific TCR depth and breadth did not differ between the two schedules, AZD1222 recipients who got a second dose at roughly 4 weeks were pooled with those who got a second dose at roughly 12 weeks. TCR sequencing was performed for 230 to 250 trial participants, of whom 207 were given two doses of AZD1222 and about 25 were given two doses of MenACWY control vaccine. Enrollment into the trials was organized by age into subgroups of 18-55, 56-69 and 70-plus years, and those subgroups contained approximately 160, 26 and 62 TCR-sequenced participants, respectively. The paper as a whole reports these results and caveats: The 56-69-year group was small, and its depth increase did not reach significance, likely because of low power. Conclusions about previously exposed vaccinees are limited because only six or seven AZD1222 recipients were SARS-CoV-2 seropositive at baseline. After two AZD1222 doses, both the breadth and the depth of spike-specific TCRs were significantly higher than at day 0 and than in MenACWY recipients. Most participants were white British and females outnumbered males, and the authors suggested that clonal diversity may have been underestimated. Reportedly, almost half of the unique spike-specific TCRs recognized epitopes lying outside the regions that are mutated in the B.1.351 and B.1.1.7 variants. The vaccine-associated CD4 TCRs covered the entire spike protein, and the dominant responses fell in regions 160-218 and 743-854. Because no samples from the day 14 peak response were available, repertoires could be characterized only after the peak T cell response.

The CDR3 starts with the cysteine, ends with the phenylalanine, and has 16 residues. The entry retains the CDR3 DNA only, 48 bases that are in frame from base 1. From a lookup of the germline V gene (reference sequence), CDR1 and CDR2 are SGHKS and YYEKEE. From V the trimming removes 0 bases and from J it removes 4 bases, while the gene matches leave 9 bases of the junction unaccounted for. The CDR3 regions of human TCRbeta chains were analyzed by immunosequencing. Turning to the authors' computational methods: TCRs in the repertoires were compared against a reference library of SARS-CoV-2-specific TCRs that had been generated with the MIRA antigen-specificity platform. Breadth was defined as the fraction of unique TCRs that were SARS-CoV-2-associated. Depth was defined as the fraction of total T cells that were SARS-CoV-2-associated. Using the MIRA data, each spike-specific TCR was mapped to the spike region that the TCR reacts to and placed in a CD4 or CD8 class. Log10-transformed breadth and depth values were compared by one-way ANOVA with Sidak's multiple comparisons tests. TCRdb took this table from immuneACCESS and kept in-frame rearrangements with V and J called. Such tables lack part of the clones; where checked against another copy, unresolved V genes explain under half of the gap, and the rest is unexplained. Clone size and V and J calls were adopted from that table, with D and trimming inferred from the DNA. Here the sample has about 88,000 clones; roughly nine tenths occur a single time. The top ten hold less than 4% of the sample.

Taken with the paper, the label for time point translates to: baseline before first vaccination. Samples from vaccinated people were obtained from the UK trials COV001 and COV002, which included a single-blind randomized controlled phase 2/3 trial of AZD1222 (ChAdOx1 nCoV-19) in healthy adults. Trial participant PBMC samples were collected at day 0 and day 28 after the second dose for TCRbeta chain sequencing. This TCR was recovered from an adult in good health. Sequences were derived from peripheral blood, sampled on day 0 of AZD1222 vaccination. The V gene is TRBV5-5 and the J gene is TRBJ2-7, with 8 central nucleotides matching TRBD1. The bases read TGTGCCAGCAGCTTGGGCCCCGGGACAGGTCCGTACGAGCAGTACTTC. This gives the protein CASSLGPGTGPYEQYF.